A selection of T cell receptor beta chains follows, all from one sample in a study of T-cell reconstitution after alpha-beta-depleted transplantation in children. TCRdb reprocessed the PCR reads via MiXCR and lists one record per CDR3 protein. The sample includes 210,000 or so distinct CDR3 sequences, approximately 9% seen only once; the top ten take 6.2%. The sequenced sample was PBMCs from the stem cell graft donor, obtained from the stem cell graft. The source is a human donor who donated a stem cell graft to a child with acute lymphoblastic leukemia. Each CDR3 is given with its conserved first and last residue. A D gene is named only where the DNA matches it firmly. A clone size is listed for some rows: how often the clone was seen (once, few, many), or a class if it is expanded.

D gene: -; J gene: TRBJ2-5; V gene: TRBV5-1; clone size: -; CDR3 length: 16; CDR3 protein: CASSFRGRPPEGTQYF; CDR3 DNA: TGCGCCAGCAGCTTTAGGGGTCGGCCCCCCGAAGGGACCCAGTACTTC
D gene: TRBD2; J gene: TRBJ2-7; V gene: TRBV29-1; clone size: -; CDR3 length: 13; CDR3 protein: CSVLGTRLGEQYF; CDR3 DNA: TGCAGCGTACTAGGGACTAGGTTAGGCGAGCAGTACTTC
D gene: -; J gene: TRBJ2-7; V gene: TRBV5-1; clone size: -; CDR3 length: 17; CDR3 protein: CASSLGPQGKGAYEQYF; CDR3 DNA: TGCGCCAGCAGCTTGGGCCCTCAGGGTAAGGGGGCCTACGAGCAGTACTTC
D gene: TRBD2; J gene: TRBJ2-3; V gene: TRBV28; clone size: -; CDR3 length: 17; CDR3 protein: CASSSRLTSGRPDTQYF; CDR3 DNA: TGTGCCAGCAGTTCCCGACTGACTAGCGGGAGGCCAGATACGCAGTATTTT
D gene: -; J gene: TRBJ1-5; V gene: TRBV19; clone size: few; CDR3 length: 13; CDR3 protein: CASMVGAYQPQHF; CDR3 DNA: TGTGCCAGTATGGTCGGGGCCTATCAGCCCCAGCATTTT
D gene: -; J gene: TRBJ2-2; V gene: TRBV5-1; clone size: -; CDR3 length: 15; CDR3 protein: CASSLGQINTGELFF; CDR3 DNA: TGCGCCAGCAGCTTGGGCCAGATAAACACCGGGGAGCTGTTTTTT
D gene: TRBD2; J gene: TRBJ2-7; V gene: TRBV4-1; clone size: few; CDR3 length: 20; CDR3 protein: CASSHVTLGTSGGAVYEQYF; CDR3 DNA: TGCGCCAGCAGCCATGTAACCCTCGGGACTAGCGGGGGTGCCGTCTACGAGCAGTACTTC
D gene: -; J gene: TRBJ2-3; V gene: TRBV12-3/TRBV12-4; clone size: few; CDR3 length: 15; CDR3 protein: CASSLQGFGADTQYF; CDR3 DNA: TGTGCCAGCAGTCTCCAAGGATTTGGGGCAGATACGCAGTATTTT
D gene: -; J gene: TRBJ1-4; V gene: TRBV5-4; clone size: once; CDR3 length: 15; CDR3 protein: CASSLAQSSNEKLFF; CDR3 DNA: TGTGCCAGCAGCTTGGCGCAATCGTCTAATGAAAAACTGTTTTTT
D gene: -; J gene: TRBJ2-1; V gene: TRBV5-6; clone size: -; CDR3 length: 16; CDR3 protein: CASSLVRGPWVGEQFF; CDR3 DNA: TGTGCCAGCAGCTTGGTACGGGGGCCCTGGGTCGGTGAGCAGTTCTTC
D gene: -; J gene: TRBJ1-5; V gene: TRBV20-1; clone size: few; CDR3 length: 13; CDR3 protein: CSARDQGNQPQHF; CDR3 DNA: TGCAGTGCTAGAGATCAGGGGAATCAGCCCCAGCATTTT
D gene: -; J gene: TRBJ1-6; V gene: TRBV27; clone size: -; CDR3 length: 16; CDR3 protein: CASSRQGSSYNSPLHF; CDR3 DNA: TGTGCCAGCAGCCGCCAGGGGAGCTCCTATAATTCACCCCTCCACTTT
D gene: -; J gene: TRBJ1-1; V gene: TRBV4-2; clone size: many; CDR3 length: 14; CDR3 protein: CASSQDGVSMKAFF; CDR3 DNA: TGTGCCAGCAGCCAAGATGGGGTCTCCATGAAAGCTTTCTTT
D gene: -; J gene: TRBJ1-6; V gene: TRBV2; clone size: -; CDR3 length: 14; CDR3 protein: CASSVSGGDSPLHF; CDR3 DNA: TGTGCCAGCAGTGTTTCGGGGGGAGATTCACCCCTCCACTTT
D gene: -; J gene: TRBJ2-1; V gene: TRBV7-6; clone size: few; CDR3 length: 17; CDR3 protein: CASKLRGGINSYNEQFF; CDR3 DNA: TGTGCCAGCAAGCTTAGAGGTGGGATTAACTCCTACAATGAGCAGTTCTTC
D gene: -; J gene: TRBJ2-1; V gene: TRBV7-6; clone size: many; CDR3 length: 12; CDR3 protein: CASSRTNNEQFF; CDR3 DNA: TGTGCCAGCAGCCGGACTAACAATGAGCAGTTCTTC
D gene: -; J gene: TRBJ1-4; V gene: TRBV12-3/TRBV12-4; clone size: many; CDR3 length: 15; CDR3 protein: CASSLWLRGREKLFF; CDR3 DNA: TGTGCCAGCAGTTTATGGCTCCGAGGGCGTGAAAAACTGTTTTTT
D gene: TRBD2; J gene: TRBJ2-1; V gene: TRBV7-9; clone size: many; CDR3 length: 15; CDR3 protein: CASSTSGGPWNEQFF; CDR3 DNA: TGTGCCAGCAGCACTAGCGGGGGGCCGTGGAATGAGCAGTTCTTC
D gene: -; J gene: TRBJ1-1; V gene: TRBV29-1; clone size: many; CDR3 length: 14; CDR3 protein: CSVTPGSGNTEAFF; CDR3 DNA: TGCAGCGTTACCCCTGGCAGTGGGAACACTGAAGCTTTCTTT
D gene: -; J gene: TRBJ1-1; V gene: TRBV7-9; clone size: -; CDR3 length: 17; CDR3 protein: CASSFTGGLFPNTEAFF; CDR3 DNA: TGTGCCAGCAGCTTTACAGGAGGGCTTTTCCCGAACACTGAAGCTTTCTTT
D gene: TRBD1; J gene: TRBJ1-5; V gene: TRBV5-1; clone size: -; CDR3 length: 16; CDR3 protein: CASSPGTGGGNQPQHF; CDR3 DNA: TGCGCCAGCAGCCCAGGGACAGGGGGTGGTAATCAGCCCCAGCATTTT
D gene: -; J gene: TRBJ2-2; V gene: TRBV20-1; clone size: few; CDR3 length: 12; CDR3 protein: CSARGSPGELFF; CDR3 DNA: TGCAGTGCTAGAGGCAGTCCTGGGGAGCTGTTTTTT
D gene: -; J gene: TRBJ2-7; V gene: TRBV5-1; clone size: -; CDR3 length: 18; CDR3 protein: CASSPRWGQAIPDYEQYF; CDR3 DNA: TGCGCCAGCAGCCCGAGGTGGGGGCAGGCGATACCAGACTACGAGCAGTACTTC
D gene: TRBD1; J gene: TRBJ1-1; V gene: TRBV19; clone size: few; CDR3 length: 14; CDR3 protein: CASSPGQRHTEAFF; CDR3 DNA: TGTGCCAGTAGCCCGGGACAGAGACACACTGAAGCTTTCTTT
D gene: -; J gene: TRBJ1-4; V gene: TRBV27; clone size: few; CDR3 length: 15; CDR3 protein: CASSLTRGHDEKLFF; CDR3 DNA: TGTGCCAGCAGTTTAACGCGGGGGCATGATGAAAAACTGTTTTTT
D gene: -; J gene: TRBJ2-3; V gene: TRBV5-6; clone size: many; CDR3 length: 16; CDR3 protein: CASSLERGAVTDTQYF; CDR3 DNA: TGTGCCAGCAGCTTGGAACGGGGGGCCGTTACAGATACGCAGTATTTT
D gene: TRBD2; J gene: TRBJ2-1; V gene: TRBV12-3/TRBV12-4; clone size: few; CDR3 length: 15; CDR3 protein: CASSPGLAGTNEQFF; CDR3 DNA: TGTGCCAGCAGTCCGGGACTAGCGGGGACCAATGAGCAGTTCTTC
D gene: -; J gene: TRBJ2-2; V gene: TRBV4-3; clone size: many; CDR3 length: 16; CDR3 protein: CASSQDSASEAGELFF; CDR3 DNA: TGCGCCAGCAGCCAAGATAGCGCTAGTGAGGCCGGGGAGCTGTTTTTT
D gene: -; J gene: TRBJ1-1; V gene: TRBV6-2/TRBV6-3; clone size: many; CDR3 length: 16; CDR3 protein: CASRPAQGWQNTEAFF; CDR3 DNA: TGTGCCAGCAGACCGGCCCAGGGATGGCAGAACACTGAAGCTTTCTTT
D gene: -; J gene: TRBJ1-1; V gene: TRBV10-3; clone size: many; CDR3 length: 13; CDR3 protein: CAITGETNTEAFF; CDR3 DNA: TGTGCCATCACGGGAGAGACGAACACTGAAGCTTTCTTT
D gene: -; J gene: TRBJ1-5; V gene: TRBV20-1; clone size: few; CDR3 length: 14; CDR3 protein: CSARPSGGNQPQHF; CDR3 DNA: TGCAGTGCTAGGCCCTCCGGTGGAAATCAGCCCCAGCATTTT
D gene: -; J gene: TRBJ2-1; V gene: TRBV20-1; clone size: few; CDR3 length: 13; CDR3 protein: CSANSGSYNEQFF; CDR3 DNA: TGCAGTGCCAATAGCGGCTCCTACAATGAGCAGTTCTTC
D gene: -; J gene: TRBJ1-1; V gene: TRBV20-1; clone size: -; CDR3 length: 12; CDR3 protein: CSAREVRTEAFF; CDR3 DNA: TGCAGTGCTAGAGAAGTGAGGACTGAAGCTTTCTTT
D gene: TRBD2; J gene: TRBJ2-5; V gene: TRBV4-3; clone size: -; CDR3 length: 16; CDR3 protein: CASSQGSGGALETQYF; CDR3 DNA: TGCGCCAGCAGCCAAGGTAGCGGGGGGGCCCTAGAGACCCAGTACTTC
D gene: -; J gene: TRBJ2-3; V gene: TRBV27; clone size: few; CDR3 length: 9; CDR3 protein: CASGNTQYF; CDR3 DNA: TGTGCCAGCGGAAATACGCAGTATTTT
D gene: TRBD2; J gene: TRBJ2-6; V gene: TRBV4-1; clone size: few; CDR3 length: 17; CDR3 protein: CASSQTSGGSGANVLTF; CDR3 DNA: TGCGCCAGCAGCCAAACTAGCGGGGGCTCTGGGGCCAACGTCCTGACTTTC
D gene: -; J gene: TRBJ1-4; V gene: TRBV27; clone size: many; CDR3 length: 14; CDR3 protein: CASSLTWVNEKLFF; CDR3 DNA: TGTGCCAGCAGTTTGACATGGGTAAATGAAAAACTGTTTTTT
D gene: TRBD1; J gene: TRBJ2-7; V gene: TRBV11-2; clone size: many; CDR3 length: 14; CDR3 protein: CASSPGTGAYEQYF; CDR3 DNA: TGTGCCAGCAGCCCCGGGACAGGGGCCTACGAGCAGTACTTC
D gene: -; J gene: TRBJ2-5; V gene: TRBV7-2; clone size: few; CDR3 length: 15; CDR3 protein: CASSYNSGTEETQYF; CDR3 DNA: TGTGCCAGCTCATATAACTCCGGGACTGAAGAGACCCAGTACTTC
D gene: TRBD1; J gene: TRBJ1-2; V gene: TRBV7-9; clone size: many; CDR3 length: 17; CDR3 protein: CASSQTSSGDRGSRYTF; CDR3 DNA: TGTGCCAGCAGCCAAACATCCTCTGGGGACAGGGGATCGCGCTACACCTTC
D gene: -; J gene: TRBJ1-1; V gene: TRBV12-3/TRBV12-4; clone size: -; CDR3 length: 14; CDR3 protein: CASSWAGRGTEAFF; CDR3 DNA: TGTGCCAGCAGTTGGGCAGGGAGGGGGACTGAAGCTTTCTTT
D gene: TRBD2; J gene: TRBJ2-1; V gene: TRBV6-5; clone size: -; CDR3 length: 15; CDR3 protein: CASSSGGGAYYEQFF; CDR3 DNA: TGTGCCAGCAGTTCAGGCGGGGGGGCGTATTACGAGCAGTTCTTC
D gene: TRBD2; J gene: TRBJ2-7; V gene: TRBV5-4; clone size: -; CDR3 length: 17; CDR3 protein: CASSEGPLAGGFYEQYF; CDR3 DNA: TGTGCCAGCAGCGAGGGACCACTAGCGGGGGGTTTCTACGAGCAGTACTTC
D gene: -; J gene: TRBJ2-1; V gene: TRBV12-3/TRBV12-4; clone size: -; CDR3 length: 14; CDR3 protein: CASSLGAGHNEQFF; CDR3 DNA: TGTGCCAGCAGTTTAGGGGCGGGACACAATGAGCAGTTCTTC
D gene: -; J gene: TRBJ1-3; V gene: TRBV6-1; clone size: few; CDR3 length: 15; CDR3 protein: CASSPAAGSGNTIYF; CDR3 DNA: TGTGCCAGCAGTCCCGCCGCGGGGTCCGGAAACACCATATATTTT
D gene: -; J gene: TRBJ1-2; V gene: TRBV3-1; clone size: few; CDR3 length: 17; CDR3 protein: CASSPSGQGEWDYGYTF; CDR3 DNA: TGTGCCAGCAGCCCCTCTGGGCAGGGTGAATGGGACTATGGCTACACCTTC
D gene: -; J gene: TRBJ2-2; V gene: TRBV4-3; clone size: few; CDR3 length: 18; CDR3 protein: CASSQDGFQAANTGELFF; CDR3 DNA: TGCGCCAGCAGCCAAGATGGGTTCCAGGCCGCGAACACCGGGGAGCTGTTTTTT
D gene: -; J gene: TRBJ2-2; V gene: TRBV5-1; clone size: many; CDR3 length: 16; CDR3 protein: CASSLAGTPNTGELFF; CDR3 DNA: TGCGCCAGCAGCCTAGCCGGGACACCGAACACCGGGGAGCTGTTTTTT
D gene: -; J gene: TRBJ2-5; V gene: TRBV29-1; clone size: few; CDR3 length: 11; CDR3 protein: CSVAGRETQYF; CDR3 DNA: TGCAGCGTTGCAGGGAGGGAGACCCAGTACTTC
D gene: TRBD1; J gene: TRBJ1-4; V gene: TRBV4-2; clone size: few; CDR3 length: 15; CDR3 protein: CASSQDWDSNEKLFF; CDR3 DNA: TGTGCCAGCAGCCAAGACTGGGACAGTAATGAAAAACTGTTTTTT
D gene: -; J gene: TRBJ1-1; V gene: TRBV5-1; clone size: -; CDR3 length: 16; CDR3 protein: CASSLYQGVKNTEAFF; CDR3 DNA: TGCGCCAGCAGCTTGTACCAGGGTGTAAAGAACACTGAAGCTTTCTTT
D gene: -; J gene: TRBJ2-7; V gene: TRBV11-2; clone size: -; CDR3 length: 14; CDR3 protein: CASRTGTHTGEQYF; CDR3 DNA: TGTGCCAGCCGCACTGGGACCCACACGGGCGAGCAGTACTTC
D gene: -; J gene: TRBJ1-2; V gene: TRBV10-3; clone size: few; CDR3 length: 15; CDR3 protein: CAITGEALEDYGYTF; CDR3 DNA: TGTGCCATCACCGGTGAGGCTCTAGAGGACTATGGCTACACCTTC
D gene: -; J gene: TRBJ1-6; V gene: TRBV4-2; clone size: many; CDR3 length: 14; CDR3 protein: CASGTEDGNSPLHF; CDR3 DNA: TGTGCCAGCGGGACTGAGGACGGGAATTCACCCCTCCACTTT
D gene: -; J gene: TRBJ2-5; V gene: TRBV5-1; clone size: many; CDR3 length: 12; CDR3 protein: CASSLAKETQYF; CDR3 DNA: TGCGCCAGCAGCTTGGCCAAAGAGACCCAGTACTTC
D gene: -; J gene: TRBJ1-2; V gene: TRBV12-3/TRBV12-4; clone size: -; CDR3 length: 13; CDR3 protein: CASSFKDNYGYTF; CDR3 DNA: TGTGCCAGCAGTTTTAAGGACAACTATGGCTACACCTTC
D gene: -; J gene: TRBJ2-7; V gene: TRBV18; clone size: many; CDR3 length: 13; CDR3 protein: CASSSGTSYEQYF; CDR3 DNA: TGTGCCAGCTCATCGGGGACCAGCTACGAGCAGTACTTC
D gene: -; J gene: TRBJ1-2; V gene: TRBV27; clone size: few; CDR3 length: 14; CDR3 protein: CASSLGGPTYGYTF; CDR3 DNA: TGTGCCAGCAGTTTAGGGGGTCCAACGTATGGCTACACCTTC
D gene: -; J gene: TRBJ2-5; V gene: TRBV12-3/TRBV12-4; clone size: -; CDR3 length: 13; CDR3 protein: CASATDGQETQYF; CDR3 DNA: TGTGCCAGCGCAACGGATGGGCAAGAGACCCAGTACTTC
D gene: -; J gene: TRBJ2-3; V gene: TRBV18; clone size: few; CDR3 length: 15; CDR3 protein: CASSPPIAGTDTQYF; CDR3 DNA: TGTGCCAGCTCACCACCGATAGCGGGCACAGATACGCAGTATTTT